The present entry profiles one TCR beta chain with its context. The entry originates in a study of cytomegalovirus exposure and HLA in healthy donors. Looking at the study overall: The approximately 120 validation repertoires, a later analysis reported, used the same platform as the 666 first-cohort repertoires.

With 0 bases removed from V and 8 bases from J, the gap between germline ends came to 11 bases. CDR3 length equals 13 residues. In germline, CDR1 is SGDLS, CDR2 YYNGEE. TCRdb's table, derived via immunoSEQ multiplex PCR, lists solely in-frame clones and lacks some. The table shows a few hundred thousand clones, with roughly 89% occurring only once. The receptor was isolated from a woman between 18 and 29 years old in good health and CMV-seronegative. The V and J genes are TRBV9 and TRBJ1-1, with TRBD1 as a possible D gene (6 bases). Sequencing was carried out using PBMCs. CDR3 residues: CASSVGYTGEAFF. The CDR3 region has the DNA TGTGCCAGCAGCGTAGGCTATACAGGGGAAGCTTTCTTT.